These 25 T cell receptor beta chains share one sample of origin, sequenced in a study of PD-1 blockade in classical Hodgkin lymphoma. Time point described: cycle 4 day 1 (C4D1), after 6 weeks of nivolumab. In every patient, relapse followed autologous stem cell transplantation, while exposure to brentuximab vedotin differed. Generated by immunoSEQ multiplex PCR, the TCRdb table keeps only in-frame clones and is missing some. The sample lists roughly 40,000 clones, roughly 65% occurring once. Sequenced here: peripheral blood mononuclear cells (PBMCs), sampled before the fourth cycle of nivolumab. These receptors were obtained from a human donor with classical Hodgkin lymphoma.

This clone was found a few times. The gene calls are TRBV6-5 and TRBJ2-5; 8 bases map to TRBD1. The trim removed 0 bases at V and 5 bases at J, leaving 2 bases unmatched. There are 14 residues in the CDR3. The germline V gene has CDR1 MNHEY and CDR2 SVGAGI. CDR3 residues: CASSYSDRAETQYF. The CDR3 region has the DNA TGTGCCAGCAGTTACTCGGACAGGGCGGAGACCCAGTACTTC.

The chain is built from TRBV28 and TRBJ1-5; 12 bases map to TRBD1. After removal of 3 bases from V and 3 bases from J, the junction contained 15 bases not matched to a gene. In germline, CDR1 is MDHEN, CDR2 SYDVKM. The CDR3 is 20 amino acids. The CDR3 DNA sequence: TGTGCCAGCAGTTTCCCCCGGGACAGGGGGCGCGAGTGGACCAATCAGCCCCAGCATTTT. It yields the protein CASSFPRDRGREWTNQPQHF.

The chain uses TRBV28 and TRBJ2-5; D perhaps matches TRBD2 (5 bases). This CDR3 spans 15 amino acids. Germline V gives CDR1 MDHEN, CDR2 SYDVKM. V gave up 8 bases and J gave up 1 base, with 17 bases separating them. The CDR3 loop reads CASRTPSGPQETQYF. DNA of the CDR3: TGTGCCAGCCGGACTCCCTCTGGGCCCCAAGAGACCCAGTACTTC.

This clone was observed a few times. The chain carries TRBV6-5 and TRBJ2-7; TRBD2 matches at 8 bases. V was pared by 0 bases and J by 6 bases, with 7 bases of the junction left unmatched. Per the germline V gene, CDR1 is MNHEY and CDR2 is SVGAGI. CDR3 size: 15 residues. This CDR3 reads CASSYSRRGGGEQYF. The DNA for the CDR3 is TGTGCCAGCAGTTACTCGAGACGGGGGGGCGGCGAGCAGTACTTC.

The rearrangement links TRBV6-4 to TRBJ2-7, with D unresolved. Germline V gene data show CDR1 as MRHNA and CDR2 as SNTAGT. With 5 bases removed from V and 5 bases from J, the gap between germline ends came to 16 bases. CDR3 size: 14 residues. The CDR3 DNA follows: TGTGCCAGCAGTCCTTGGCTTGGGATCCACGAGCAGTACTTC. This codes for CASSPWLGIHEQYF.

V and J are TRBV6-1 and TRBJ1-4; D may be TRBD1 (6 bases). The CDR3 runs to 16 residues. With 0 bases removed from V and 5 bases from J, the gap between germline ends came to 13 bases. The germline V gene encodes CDR1 MNHNS and CDR2 SASEGT. As DNA, the CDR3 is TGTGCCAGCAGTGAAGCAGCGGGGGCCGGAAATGAAAAACTGTTTTTT. Residues: CASSEAAGAGNEKLFF.

The gene calls are TRBV28 and TRBJ1-2, with a weak D call TRBD1 (6 bases). V lost 5 bases and J lost 12, with 13 bases in between. The CDR3 runs to 11 residues. In germline, CDR1 is MDHEN, CDR2 SYDVKM. CDR3 amino acids: CASSAYRANTF. The CDR3 DNA sequence: TGTGCCAGCAGTGCATACAGGGCTAACACCTTC.

The V and J genes are TRBV7-2 and TRBJ2-7; D unresolved. The CDR3 has 12 amino acids. The V and J ends lost 5 bases and 1 base respectively, with 6 bases between them. In germline, CDR1 is SGHTA, CDR2 FQGNSA. The CDR3 DNA sequence: TGTGCCAGCAGCCTGAGGTCCTACGAGCAGTACTTC. It specifies CASSLRSYEQYF.

This sequence joins TRBV10-1 and TRBJ2-3, with D unclear. The CDR3 loop spans 19 amino acids. The germline CDR1 and CDR2 sequences are WNHNN and SYGVQD (reference sequence). Trimming left V 2 bases short and J 0 bases short, with 21 bases between. CDR3: CASSESGQSLPFSTDTQYF. CDR3 sequence (DNA): TGCGCCAGCAGTGAGAGTGGTCAGTCCCTCCCCTTTAGCACAGATACGCAGTATTTT.

This clone came up once. The chain couples TRBV30 to TRBJ2-7, with D perhaps TRBD1 (6 bases). The germline V gene has CDR1 GTSNPN and CDR2 SVGIG (reference sequence). The V end was cut by 2 bases, the J end by 3 bases, with 11 bases between. This CDR3 contains 13 residues. The CDR3 region is CAWSPGQRYEQYF. For the CDR3, the DNA is TGTGCCTGGAGTCCCGGACAGCGCTACGAGCAGTACTTC.

The V call is TRBV7-3, the J call TRBJ2-6; D may correspond to TRBD1 or TRBD2 (5 bases each). Germline values: CDR1 SGHTA, CDR2 FQGTGA. V was shortened by 5 bases and J by 0 bases, with 11 bases between the two germline ends. The CDR3 totals 16 residues. The CDR3 DNA reads as TGTGCCAGCAGCCCCATCGGGGCCTCTGGGGCCAACGTCCTGACTTTC. Translation gives CASSPIGASGANVLTF.

This chain uses TRBV7-6 with TRBJ2-2; 8 bases are shared with TRBD1. Germline CDR1 and CDR2: SGHVS and FNYEAQ. The CDR3 runs to 18 residues. Trimming took 9 bases from V and 1 from J; bases not matched to a gene: 16. The CDR3, as DNA: TGTGCCAGTAAACCCATATCGACAGGGGTGGAGAACACCGGGGAGCTGTTTTTT. This sequence encodes CASKPISTGVENTGELFF.

This clone was picked up many times. The chain couples TRBV5-8 to TRBJ2-7, with TRBD2 matching over 11 bases. The CDR3 consists of 15 residues. Germline V gene lookup returns CDR1 SGHTS and CDR2 YDEGEE. The V and J ends lost 5 bases and 5 bases, in that order; junction bases with no gene match: 9. CDR3 region: CASRRLAGGPDEQYF. The DNA of the CDR3 is TGTGCCAGCAGACGGTTAGCGGGAGGGCCTGACGAGCAGTACTTC.

This clone showed up just a few times. The chain has TRBV7-2 and TRBJ1-2; D may be TRBD1 (6 bases). Germline V gives CDR1 SGHTA, CDR2 FQGNSA. The CDR3 has 15 amino acids. Trimming removed 1 base from V and 3 bases from J, with 12 bases in between. The CDR3: CASSLERAGDYGYTF. The CDR3 coding sequence is TGTGCCAGCAGCTTAGAACGGGCAGGGGACTATGGCTACACCTTC. The whole variable domain, remainder taken from reference TRBV7-2 and TRBJ1-2, is GAGVSQSPSNKVTEKGKDVELRCDPISGHTALYWYRQSLGQGLEFLIYFQGNSAPDKSGLPSDRFSAERTGGSVSTLTIQRTQQEDSAVYLCASSLERAGDYGYTFGSGTRLTVV.

Remarks on this clone: A much larger clone lies a single base off, so this may be a read error. This chain connects TRBV4-1 to TRBJ1-5; perhaps TRBD1 as D (5 bases). The V gene's germline CDR1 is MGHRA and CDR2 YSYEKL. There are 14 residues in the CDR3. CDR3 in amino acids: CASRQEGGNQPQHF. In DNA, the CDR3 is TGCGCCAGCAGACAAGAAGGGGGCAATCAGCCCCAGCATTTT.

This clone is medium-sized within its sample. V usage is TRBV19 and J usage is TRBJ2-7, with 10 nucleotides matching TRBD2. Germline-derived CDR1 and CDR2 are LNHDA and SQIVND (reference sequence). V shed 5 bases and J 5 bases; nucleotides not matched to a gene: 9. The CDR3 consists of 15 residues. The CDR3, as DNA: TGTGCCAGTAGTGTCTCTAGCGGGAGTTTGAACGAGCAGTACTTC. Translating gives CASSVSSGSLNEQYF. Using reference TRBV19 and TRBJ2-7 for the parts outside the CDR3, the full variable domain is DGGITQSPKYLFRKEGQNVTLSCEQNLNHDAMYWYRQDPGQGLRLIYYSQIVNDFQKGDIAEGYSVSREKKESFPLTVTSAQKNPTAFYLCASSVSSGSLNEQYFGPGTRLTVT.

This chain joins TRBV7-8 and TRBJ2-7; no clear D gene. There are 15 residues in the CDR3. Germline V CDR1 and CDR2: SGHVS, FQNEAQ. V shed 1 base and J shed 2 bases, with 12 bases lying between them. The CDR3 here is CASSLEIGHTYEQYF. CDR3 sequence (DNA): TGTGCCAGCAGCTTAGAGATAGGGCATACCTACGAGCAGTACTTC.

J is TRBJ2-7 and V is TRBV7-3; the match to TRBD1 covers 9 bases. The length of the CDR3 is 14 residues. J was trimmed by 7 bases and V by 5 bases; bases with no gene match: 9. In germline, CDR1 is SGHTA, CDR2 FQGTGA. The CDR3 spells CASSIGQGITEQYF. In DNA form, the CDR3 reads TGTGCCAGCAGCATAGGACAGGGGATAACTGAGCAGTACTTC. Drawing the rest from reference TRBV7-3 and TRBJ2-7, the complete variable domain is GAGVSQTPSNKVTEKGKYVELRCDPISGHTALYWYRQSLGQGPEFLIYFQGTGAADDSGLPNDRFFAVRPEGSVSTLKIQRTERGDSAVYLCASSIGQGITEQYFGPGTRLTVT.

The chain recombines TRBV6-7 with TRBJ2-2; D may correspond to TRBD1 or TRBD2 (5 bases each). TRBV6-7 is sorted into the ORF group, with uncertain function. Trimming shortened V by 4 bases and J by 0 bases, and 18 bases separated the two germline ends. This CDR3 has 18 residues. In DNA, the CDR3 is TGTGCCAGCAGTTCGCGGGCAGGGTCCCACCCGAACACCGGGGAGCTGTTTTTT. Translated: CASSSRAGSHPNTGELFF.

The chain links TRBV19 to TRBJ1-5; D call uncertain. The V end lost 1 base, the J end lost 7 bases, and 8 bases lay between the germline ends. Germline loops: CDR1 LNHDA, CDR2 SQIVND (reference sequence). The CDR3 is made up of 13 amino acids. CDR3 sequence: CASSIAPTQPQHF. CDR3 bases: TGTGCCAGTAGTATAGCCCCCACGCAGCCCCAGCATTTT.

The chain links TRBV19 to TRBJ1-5, with D uncertain. Trimming cost V 5 bases and J 5 bases, with 22 bases left between them. From germline, CDR1 is LNHDA and CDR2 SQIVND (reference sequence). The CDR3 contains 17 residues. CDR3 sequence: CASSSSPTGGVHQPQHF. CDR3 bases: TGTGCCAGTAGTTCATCCCCCACGGGCGGGGTACATCAGCCCCAGCATTTT. Full variable domain (outside the CDR3, taken from reference TRBV19 and TRBJ1-5): DGGITQSPKYLFRKEGQNVTLSCEQNLNHDAMYWYRQDPGQGLRLIYYSQIVNDFQKGDIAEGYSVSREKKESFPLTVTSAQKNPTAFYLCASSSSPTGGVHQPQHFGDGTRLSIL.

This clone was recorded at least ten times. The genes are TRBV13 and TRBJ1-5, with TRBD1 identical over 7 bases. The CDR3 is 14 amino acids. V dropped 0 bases and J dropped 9; count of bases not matched to a gene: 5. Germline V gene sequence: CDR1 PRHDT, CDR2 FYEKMQ (reference sequence). In nucleotides, the CDR3 is TGTGCCAGCAGCTTAGGGCAGGGGGTCGCGCCCCAGCATTTT. Protein: CASSLGQGVAPQHF.

V and J are TRBV28 and TRBJ1-5, with TRBD1 identical over 8 bases. V lost 3 bases and J lost 2; bases outside the gene matches: 6. This CDR3 spans 16 amino acids. In germline, CDR1 is MDHEN, CDR2 SYDVKM. CDR3: CASSLSGGLGNQPQHF. DNA of the CDR3: TGTGCCAGCAGTTTGTCAGGGGGCTTGGGCAATCAGCCCCAGCATTTT.

The V gene is TRBV19, the J gene TRBJ2-3; 8 bases are shared with TRBD2. Germline V gene lookup returns CDR1 LNHDA and CDR2 SQIVND (reference sequence). This CDR3 is 17 amino acids long. Losses at the gene ends were 0 bases for V and 0 bases for J; bases not matched to a gene: 5. The CDR3 region is CASSIELAGGSTDTQYF. The CDR3 DNA is TGTGCCAGTAGTATAGAGCTAGCGGGCGGTAGCACAGATACGCAGTATTTT.

The chain combines TRBV11-3 with TRBJ2-3, with 7 bases that match TRBD1. CDR1 is SGHNT and CDR2 is YENEEA in the germline V gene. The CDR3 covers 16 residues. The trim removed 3 bases at V and 0 bases at J, leaving 6 bases unmatched. DNA for the CDR3: TGTGCCAGCAGCTTCGGAGACAGGGCTAGCACAGATACGCAGTATTTT. It is translated as CASSFGDRASTDTQYF.